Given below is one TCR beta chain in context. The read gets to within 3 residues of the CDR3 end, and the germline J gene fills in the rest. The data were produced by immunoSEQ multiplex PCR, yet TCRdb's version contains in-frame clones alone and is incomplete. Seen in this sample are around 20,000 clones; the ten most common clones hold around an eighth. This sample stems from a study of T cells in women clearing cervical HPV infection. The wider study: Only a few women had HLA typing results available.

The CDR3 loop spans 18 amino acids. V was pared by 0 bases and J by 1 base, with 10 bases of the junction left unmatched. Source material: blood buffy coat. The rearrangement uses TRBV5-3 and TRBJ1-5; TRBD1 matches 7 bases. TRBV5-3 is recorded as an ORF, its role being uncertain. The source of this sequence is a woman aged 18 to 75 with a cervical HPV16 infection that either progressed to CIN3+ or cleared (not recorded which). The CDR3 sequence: CARSLGHQGEGSNQPQHF. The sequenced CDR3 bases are TGTGCCAGAAGCTTGGGACATCAGGGGGAAGGCAGCAATCAGCCC.